This T cell receptor beta chain was identified during a study of blood T cell repertoires in COVID-19. On the study more broadly: The analysed material was cDNA or gDNA that came from T cells, B-cell-depleted T cells, or PBMCs.

TCRdb's copy holds only in-frame clones and misses some; the assay was immunoSEQ multiplex PCR. The sample has some 200,000 clones; roughly nine tenths are singletons. Losses at the gene ends were 2 bases for V and 6 bases for J; bases not matched to a gene: 7. The CDR3 runs 15 residues. The germline V gene has CDR1 SGHRS and CDR2 YFSETQ. The chain is built from TRBV5-1 and TRBJ2-3, with 9 bases aligning to TRBD2. Sequenced sample: PBMCs or T cells enriched from blood (not recorded which). The clonotype comes from a woman in her forties or fifties in a cohort exposed to, infected with or recovered from COVID-19 (not recorded which). CDR3 coding DNA: TGCGCCAGCAGCTTAGGGCGGGGGGGATCCGATACGCAGTATTTT. Protein: CASSLGRGGSDTQYF.